This paragraph reports one T cell receptor (beta chain). The antigen is not known. Trimming pared 6 bases from V and 0 bases from J, leaving 13 bases between. Germline CDR1 is SGHDT and CDR2 is YYEEEE. This CDR3 has 14 residues. This record comes from a study of shared clonotypes between healthy human individuals. General study findings and limits: Shared clonotypes: approximately 4.5% naive CD4, around 3.7% naive CD8, around 2.2% memory CD4, 0.4% memory CD8.

Assay: immunoSEQ multiplex PCR; the TCRdb copy retains only in-frame clones and omits some. In the table there are about 690,000 clones, about 92% of which are singletons. Donors comprised only Caucasian adults living in Nashville, Tennessee. CD8 memory was a combination that joined CD45RO+ cells with CCR7-negative CD45RA+ TemRA cells. The source material was memory CD8+ T cells from PBMCs. Indicated subset: CD45RO+ cells pooled with CCR7-negative TemRA cells. The rearrangement links TRBV5-6 to TRBJ2-7; D possibly corresponds to TRBD2 (5 bases). The sequence was collected from a man younger than 35 in good health. Some clones in this sample may be carry-over from other donors' samples. The CDR3 protein is CASTPGTNSYEQYF. DNA of the CDR3: TGTGCCAGCACCCCGGGAACCAACTCCTACGAGCAGTACTTC.